The entry below describes one TCR beta chain. This entry belongs to a study of blood T cell repertoires in COVID-19. Background on the study: From the United States, Italy and Spain came samples of acute and convalescent COVID-19. From T cells, B-cell-depleted T cells, or PBMCs came the material, which was cDNA or gDNA.

With 0 bases removed from V and 6 bases from J, the gap between germline ends came to 19 bases. CDR1 is LGHNA, CDR2 YSLEER, per germline. This CDR3 is built from 17 residues. In the original analysis: Nucleated cell number was recorded as an estimate derived from reference gene primer amplification. Data came from immunoSEQ multiplex PCR; TCRdb stores just in-frame clones and leaves some out. The D gene and trimming were derived from the DNA, and the V and J assignments and clone size from that table. The sample lists about 210,000 clones; around four fifths were seen once. The TCR was taken from a man aged 45-60 years with active or convalescent COVID-19. The sequenced material came from peripheral blood. The chain joins TRBV4-3 to TRBJ2-3, with D perhaps matching TRBD2 (7 bases). The CDR3 loop is CASSQEARGPPRDTQYF. In DNA form, the CDR3 reads TGCGCCAGCAGCCAAGAAGCGCGGGGGCCCCCACGTGATACGCAGTATTTT.